The clone carrying this T cell receptor beta chain was counted a few times. Its matching antigen is unknown. Sequencing was performed with immunoSEQ multiplex PCR; in TCRdb, only in-frame clones are kept and a portion is missing. The sample lists about 140,000 clones, 80% to 90% occurring once. From germline, CDR1 is MDHEN and CDR2 SYDVKM. Trimming at V came to 4 bases and at J to 4 bases, leaving 12 bases not matched to a gene. The CDR3 covers 17 residues. The source of the sample is a study of T cell responses to AZD1222 COVID-19 vaccine. Overall study findings and caveats: The study identified only five or six AZD1222 recipients as seropositive at baseline. Only after the peak T cell response were repertoires sampled. Compared with day 0, the breadth and depth of the Spike-specific TCR repertoire rose significantly after two doses of AZD1222. Per reports, nearly half of all spike-specific TCRs target regions that are unmutated in variants.

This receptor was taken from an adult in good health. The sequencing here drew on peripheral blood, taken on day 0 of AZD1222 vaccination. The chain employs TRBV28 and TRBJ1-2, with 10 positions matching TRBD1. The DNA for the CDR3 is TGTGCCAGCAGTTCTAGGACAGGGGGTAGGGGGCTCTATGGCTACACCTTC. It yields the protein CASSSRTGGRGLYGYTF.